This record concerns one TCR beta chain sequence. Combining a sample-barcoded 5' primer with a J-beta primer mix, a second PCR ran for roughly 7 to 12 cycles. Per sample, CDR3-containing paired-end reads numbered at least 3 million. TCRdb re-derived calls from the 5' RACE reads in MiXCR, one entry per CDR3 protein. The sample includes 1,100,000 or so distinct CDR3 sequences, around 45% of them seen just once. This sample is part of a study of blood T cells in healthy people across ages. The V gene's germline CDR1 is MNHEY and CDR2 SVGAGI. CDR3 size: 17 residues. V was pared by 2 bases and J by 1 base, with 10 bases of the junction left unmatched.

The sample was blood. This chain connects TRBV6-5 to TRBJ2-7, with 8 bases identical to TRBD2. This TCR was sampled from a woman aged 55-70 years in good health. CDR3 residues: CASSYLYAGLASYEQYF. DNA for the CDR3: TGTGCCAGCAGTTACCTATATGCTGGACTAGCTTCCTACGAGCAGTACTTC.